This passage covers 20 T cell receptor beta chains from one sample sequenced in a study of blood T cells in healthy people across ages. Primers used in a second PCR of roughly 7 to 12 cycles were a sample-barcoded 5' primer and a J-beta primer mix. TCRdb passed the 5' RACE reads through MiXCR, listing each CDR3 protein once. The sample carries around 780,000 distinct CDR3 sequences, 56% recorded once. The sample consisted of blood. These receptors all stem from a man in his forties in good health.

This clonotype was found a few times. The chain couples TRBV20-1 to TRBJ2-1; 8 nucleotides match TRBD2. CDR3 size: 16 residues. Germline loops: CDR1 DFQATT, CDR2 SNEGSKA (reference sequence). Trimming took 0 bases from V and 5 from J; bases not matched to a gene: 9. CDR3 in DNA: TGCAGTGCTAGAGATCCCGGTAGCGGGGAACACAATGAGCAGTTCTTC. Protein: CSARDPGSGEHNEQFF.

CDR3 DNA sequence: TGTGCCAGCAGTTTCCCAGGGGAAGTCTACAATGAGCAGTACTTC. Its protein is CASSFPGEVYNEQYF. The rearrangement links TRBV28 to TRBJ2-5, with D perhaps matching TRBD1 (6 bases). The V end was cut by 3 bases, the J end by 11 bases, with 22 bases between. CDR3 size: 15 residues. Per the germline V gene, CDR1 is MDHEN and CDR2 is SYDVKM.

J is TRBJ2-1 and V is TRBV2, with 8 bases fitting TRBD2. V trimming: 7 bases; J trimming: 5 bases; junction bases outside the gene matches: 10. Germline values: CDR1 SNHLY, CDR2 FYNNEI. This CDR3 contains 15 residues. CDR3 protein: CASKLAGGANNEQFF. The CDR3 DNA follows: TGTGCCAGCAAGTTGGCGGGGGGCGCTAACAATGAGCAGTTCTTC.

This clonotype came up a few times. V and J are TRBV4-2 and TRBJ2-7, with D maybe TRBD1 (6 bases). The germline V gene encodes CDR1 LGHNA and CDR2 YNFKEQ. Trimming left V 0 bases short and J 4 bases short, with 13 bases between. The CDR3 consists of 15 residues. The CDR3 protein is CASSQDMAGAYEQYF. CDR3 in DNA: TGTGCCAGCAGCCAAGATATGGCAGGGGCTTACGAGCAGTACTTC.

The V gene is TRBV20-1, the J gene TRBJ2-1; 11 bases map to TRBD2. The CDR3 has 14 amino acids. The V segment lost 2 bases and the J segment 6 bases; nucleotides outside the gene matches: 3. Germline V CDR1 and CDR2: DFQATT, SNEGSKA (reference sequence). CDR3 loop: CSARLAGGGNEQFF. CDR3 nucleotides: TGCAGTGCTAGACTAGCGGGAGGTGGCAATGAGCAGTTCTTC.

This clonotype has a handful of counts. This chain joins TRBV7-2 and TRBJ2-6; a possible D gene is TRBD1 (6 bases). V dropped 1 base and J dropped 2 bases, with 9 bases sitting between them. The CDR3 consists of 16 residues. CDR1 SGHTA and CDR2 FQGNSA come from the germline V gene. This chain's CDR3 is CASSLEAGAGANVLTF. The CDR3 coding sequence is TGTGCCAGCAGCTTAGAGGCAGGGGCTGGGGCCAACGTCCTGACTTTC.

The chain has TRBV5-5 and TRBJ2-4; D perhaps matches TRBD2 (7 bases). Germline CDR1 SGHKS, CDR2 YYEKEE (reference sequence). Trimming left V 1 base short and J 4 bases short, with 15 bases between. The CDR3 is 16 residues long. The CDR3 sequence: CASSLFSGGTKNIQYF. DNA for the CDR3: TGTGCCAGCAGCTTGTTTTCCGGGGGGACAAAAAACATTCAGTACTTC.

V and J are TRBV3-1 and TRBJ2-5, with 7 bases lining up with TRBD2. Germline-derived CDR1 and CDR2 are LGHDT and YNNKEL (reference sequence). This CDR3 comprises 14 residues. With V trimmed by 4 bases and J by 5 bases, 7 bases remained unmatched. CDR3 sequence reads: CASSLGAGSETQYF. The DNA of the CDR3 is TGTGCCAGCAGCCTTGGAGCGGGGAGTGAGACCCAGTACTTC.

The V and J genes are TRBV20-1 and TRBJ2-3; 10 nucleotides agree with TRBD2. With 6 bases clipped from V and 4 bases from J, the junction kept 10 bases outside the gene matches. Germline values: CDR1 DFQATT, CDR2 SNEGSKA (reference sequence). This CDR3 comprises 15 residues. DNA for the CDR3: TGCAGTGCCCAAGCGGGGGGGGCTCTAGCAGATACGCAGTATTTT. Its translation: CSAQAGGALADTQYF.

The rearrangement links TRBV12-3 or TRBV12-4 to TRBJ1-5, with D perhaps TRBD1 (6 bases). This CDR3 is 13 amino acids long. The V end lost 7 bases, the J end lost 3 bases, and 10 bases lay between the germline ends. The chain's CDR3 is CASIRGPNQPQHF. CDR3 nucleotides: TGTGCCAGCATACGGGGGCCCAATCAGCCCCAGCATTTT.

The chain carries TRBV6-1 and TRBJ2-7, with D maybe TRBD1 (6 bases). Germline assignment: CDR1 MNHNS and CDR2 SASEGT. The CDR3 has 15 residues. Trimming removed 2 bases at V and 0 bases at J, with 11 bases between. DNA of the CDR3: TGTGCCAGCAGTGAATCGCAGGGGAGCTCCTACGAGCAGTACTTC. Translating it yields CASSESQGSSYEQYF.

This clonotype was counted between two and nine times. The CDR3 reads CASSEVGRGSQPQHF. CDR3 DNA sequence: TGTGCCAGCAGTGAAGTGGGCAGGGGATCGCAGCCCCAGCATTTT. The gene calls are TRBV6-1 and TRBJ1-5; the D gene is possibly TRBD1 (6 bases). Trimming shortened V by 1 base and J by 7 bases, and 14 bases separated the two germline ends. In germline, CDR1 is MNHNS, CDR2 SASEGT. There are 15 residues in the CDR3.

The chain is built from TRBV6-2 or TRBV6-3 and TRBJ2-4; TRBD1 matches 7 bases. There are 13 residues in the CDR3. The germline CDR1 and CDR2 sequences are MNHEY and SVGEGT. Trimming cost V 5 bases and J 7 bases; bases outside gene matches: 5. CDR3 loop: CASSASRGNIQYF. The CDR3 nucleotides read TGTGCCAGCAGTGCGTCCAGGGGGAACATTCAGTACTTC.

This clonotype was picked up a small number of times. V and J are TRBV2 and TRBJ2-7; the D call may be TRBD1 or TRBD2 (6 bases each). V gave up 3 bases and J gave up 3 bases, with 12 bases separating them. CDR1 and CDR2 (germline): SNHLY, FYNNEI. The CDR3 is 14 amino acids. CDR3 nucleotides: TGTGCCAGCAGTGAGACGGGGGCCCACTACGAGCAGTACTTC. Protein: CASSETGAHYEQYF.

This sequence joins TRBV20-1 and TRBJ2-1; TRBD2 agrees at 7 bases. After removal of 0 bases from V and 2 bases from J, the junction contained 4 bases not matched to a gene. In germline, CDR1 is DFQATT, CDR2 SNEGSKA (reference sequence). The CDR3 is 15 residues long. CDR3 DNA sequence: TGCAGTGCTAGAGATCTCCTAGCGGCCTACAATGAGCAGTTCTTC. It yields the protein CSARDLLAAYNEQFF.

The rearrangement links TRBV5-1 to TRBJ2-1, with 9 bases aligning to TRBD1. CDR1 and CDR2 from the germline V gene are SGHRS and YFSETQ. This CDR3 comprises 16 residues. V gave up 2 bases and J gave up 4 bases; unmatched junction bases: 7. The CDR3 reads CASSFAQGADYNEQFF. The CDR3 DNA is TGCGCCAGCAGCTTCGCACAGGGGGCGGATTACAATGAGCAGTTCTTC.

This clonotype was seen more than once but under ten times. The chain uses TRBV24-1 and TRBJ1-5; D possibly corresponds to TRBD1 (5 bases). This CDR3 spans 16 amino acids. The germline V gene has CDR1 KGHDR and CDR2 SFDVKD. Trimming cost V 4 bases and J 7 bases, with 19 bases left between them. CDR3 residues: CATSDRGRALGQPQHF. The CDR3 DNA sequence: TGTGCCACCAGTGACCGGGGACGCGCCTTGGGGCAGCCCCAGCATTTT.

This rearrangement joins TRBV10-3 to TRBJ2-7, with 15 bases lining up with TRBD2. With V trimmed by 10 bases and J by 4 bases, 2 bases remained unmatched. CDR3 size: 13 residues. Germline assignment: CDR1 ENHRY and CDR2 SYGVKD. CDR3 sequence (DNA): TGTGCCACCGGGACTAGCGGGAGGTACGAGCAGTACTTC. Its translation is CATGTSGRYEQYF.

The chain has TRBV28 and TRBJ1-2; D perhaps matches TRBD1 (5 bases). Germline V gene sequence: CDR1 MDHEN, CDR2 SYDVKM. The germline V and J ends were trimmed by 4 bases and 0 bases, with 21 bases remaining between them. The CDR3 length is 18 residues. The CDR3 spells CASSSPSPTAEANYGYTF. The CDR3 nucleotides are TGTGCCAGCAGTTCTCCATCTCCGACAGCAGAAGCTAACTATGGCTACACCTTC.

The CDR3 DNA reads as TGCAGCGTTGTTTTTGGGACTACCTACGAGCAGTACTTC. This translates into CSVVFGTTYEQYF. The chain couples TRBV29-1 to TRBJ2-7; 7 bases line up with TRBD2. The CDR3 covers 13 residues. The germline V gene has CDR1 SQVTM and CDR2 ANQGSEA. The V segment lost 4 bases and the J segment 2 bases; nucleotides outside the gene matches: 5.